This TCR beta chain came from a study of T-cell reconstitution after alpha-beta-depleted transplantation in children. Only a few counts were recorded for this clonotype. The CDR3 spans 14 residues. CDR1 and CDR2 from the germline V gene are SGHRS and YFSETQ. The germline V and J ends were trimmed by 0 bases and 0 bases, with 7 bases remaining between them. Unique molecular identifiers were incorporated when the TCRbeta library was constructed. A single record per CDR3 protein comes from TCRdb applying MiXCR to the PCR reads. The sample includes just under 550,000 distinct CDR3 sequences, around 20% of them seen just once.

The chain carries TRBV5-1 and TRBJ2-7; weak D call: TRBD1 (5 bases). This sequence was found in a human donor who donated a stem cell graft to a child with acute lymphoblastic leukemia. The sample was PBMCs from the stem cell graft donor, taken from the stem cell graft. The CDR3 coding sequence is TGCGCCAGCAGCTTGGAAGGGGACTCCTACGAGCAGTACTTC. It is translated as CASSLEGDSYEQYF.